What follows are 21 T cell receptor beta chains derived from one specimen sequenced in a study of blood T cell repertoires in COVID-19. Using immunoSEQ multiplex PCR, the repertoire was profiled, and TCRdb retains in-frame clones only, with some absent. The sample lists around 270,000 clones, about 89% occurring once. Sequencing used peripheral blood. Every receptor here comes from a man aged 35 to 55 with acute or convalescent COVID-19.

This chain links TRBV6-5 with TRBJ1-4; a weak D match, TRBD1 (5 bases). CDR3 length: 14 residues. V lost 4 bases, J lost 4 bases, and 10 bases lay in between. CDR1 is MNHEY and CDR2 is SVGAGI in the germline V gene. The DNA of the CDR3 is TGTGCCAGCAGTTTGGGGGGGTTTAATGAAAAACTGTTTTTT. Translating it yields CASSLGGFNEKLFF.

The chain is built from TRBV6-5 and TRBJ1-1, with TRBD1 identical over 7 bases. Losses at the gene ends were 8 bases for V and 5 bases for J; bases not matched to a gene: 11. CDR1 and CDR2 from the germline V gene are MNHEY and SVGAGI. CDR3 length: 14 amino acids. CDR3 nucleotide sequence: TGTGCCAGCGGGCGAGGGGGCTTGGGAACTGAAGCTTTCTTT. This sequence encodes CASGRGGLGTEAFF.

This chain connects TRBV19 to TRBJ1-1; tentative D call: TRBD1 (5 bases). The CDR3 totals 14 residues. Germline loops: CDR1 LNHDA, CDR2 SQIVND (reference sequence). Trimming cost V 5 bases and J 2 bases, with 12 bases left between them. In nucleotides, the CDR3 is TGTGCCAGTAGTGCCGTAGGGGCCAACACTGAAGCTTTCTTT. This gives the protein CASSAVGANTEAFF.

With respect to this clone: At the DNA level, this CDR3 is encoded by other sequences in the same sample as well. The chain links TRBV6-5 to TRBJ1-1; D possibly corresponds to TRBD1 (5 bases). CDR3 size: 13 residues. V was shortened by 5 bases and J by 2 bases, with 9 bases between the two germline ends. Germline lookup yields CDR1 MNHEY and CDR2 SVGAGI. The CDR3 nucleotides read TGTGCCAGCAGTAGGGGCCTCAACACTGAAGCTTTCTTT. Its protein is CASSRGLNTEAFF.

The genes are TRBV5-4 and TRBJ1-2; possibly TRBD1 for D (6 bases). The CDR3 has 13 residues. Trimming shortened V by 2 bases and J by 4 bases, and 9 bases separated the two germline ends. Germline-derived CDR1 and CDR2 are SGHNT and YYREEE (reference sequence). The CDR3: CASSLTGTYGYTF. For the CDR3, the DNA is TGTGCCAGCAGCTTAACAGGGACCTATGGCTACACCTTC.

This sequence joins TRBV7-9 and TRBJ1-2; D ambiguous. Germline V CDR1 and CDR2: SEHNR, FQNEAQ (reference sequence). The CDR3 is 13 amino acids. The ends were cut back, 0 bases at V and 3 bases at J, with 5 bases in the middle. The CDR3 nucleotides are TGTGCCAGCAGCTTAGCCAGGCACTATGGCTACACCTTC. Its protein is CASSLARHYGYTF.

The chain links TRBV24-1 to TRBJ2-3; TRBD1 agrees at 11 bases. Germline V gives CDR1 KGHDR, CDR2 SFDVKD. J gave up 5 bases and V 3 bases, and 3 bases lay outside the gene matches. This CDR3 region has 15 residues. CDR3 residues: CATSDRTGGRDTQYF. CDR3 DNA: TGTGCCACCAGTGATCGGACAGGGGGCAGAGATACGCAGTATTTT.

This rearrangement joins TRBV6-5 to TRBJ1-1, with 10 bases lining up with TRBD1. The germline CDR1 and CDR2 sequences are MNHEY and SVGAGI. This CDR3 comprises 14 residues. V lost 5 bases and J lost 3; bases outside the gene matches: 3. CDR3 sequence: CASSRTGGYTEAFF. CDR3 sequence (DNA): TGTGCCAGCAGTCGGACAGGGGGGTACACTGAAGCTTTCTTT.

V is TRBV4-1 and J is TRBJ1-1, with D tentatively TRBD1 (6 bases). CDR3 size: 15 residues. The V and J ends lost 4 bases and 3 bases respectively, with 15 bases between them. Germline-derived CDR1 and CDR2 are MGHRA and YSYEKL. CDR3 region: CASSPYRKGDTEAFF. The CDR3 region has the DNA TGCGCCAGCAGCCCATACCGCAAGGGGGACACTGAAGCTTTCTTT.

The genes are TRBV4-1 and TRBJ2-3; tentative D call: TRBD1 (6 bases). The CDR3 is made up of 19 amino acids. The germline gives CDR1 MGHRA, CDR2 YSYEKL. Deletions cut 1 base from V and 2 bases from J, with 22 bases between. As DNA, the CDR3 is TGCGCCAGCAGCCAAGCTTCTCCCGCCCCCCAGGGGACCACAGATACGCAGTATTTT. It encodes CASSQASPAPQGTTDTQYF.

The chain combines TRBV3-1 (or the pseudogene TRBV3-2) with TRBJ1-4; the D gene is possibly TRBD1 (6 bases). Germline loops: CDR1 LGHDT, CDR2 YNNKEL (reference sequence). V was trimmed by 5 bases and J by 5 bases, leaving 18 bases between them. This CDR3 contains 16 residues. As DNA, the CDR3 is TGTGCCAGCAGCACCCGTACAGGGATCGGCAATGAAAAACTGTTTTTT. Translated: CASSTRTGIGNEKLFF.

The chain uses TRBV6-5 and TRBJ1-5; no definite D call. This CDR3 is built from 13 residues. Trimming took off 0 bases at V and 9 bases at J, with 9 bases between the two ends. Germline lookup yields CDR1 MNHEY and CDR2 SVGAGI. The CDR3 loop reads CASSYSPQAPQHF. The CDR3 nucleotides are TGTGCCAGCAGTTACTCCCCTCAAGCGCCCCAGCATTTT.

This clone came up a few times. The gene calls are TRBV5-1 and TRBJ2-7; a weak D match, TRBD1 (5 bases). The CDR3 has 13 amino acids. V was trimmed by 4 bases and J by 2 bases, leaving 10 bases between them. Looked up from germline, CDR1 is SGHRS and CDR2 is YFSETQ. Here the CDR3 reads CASSVDRTYEQYF. The CDR3 DNA sequence: TGCGCCAGCAGCGTTGACAGAACCTACGAGCAGTACTTC.

This chain joins TRBV6-5 and TRBJ1-1; no clear D gene. Per germline, CDR1 MNHEY and CDR2 SVGAGI. The CDR3 has 13 residues. Trimming stripped 7 bases from V and 3 bases from J, with 12 bases between. The CDR3 coding sequence is TGTGCCAGCACCCATTTACCGGACACTGAAGCTTTCTTT. It codes for CASTHLPDTEAFF.

The genes are TRBV19 and TRBJ2-7; 7 positions match TRBD1. There are 14 residues in the CDR3. V was pared by 6 bases and J by 1 base, with 6 bases of the junction left unmatched. Per the germline V gene, CDR1 is LNHDA and CDR2 is SQIVND (reference sequence). CDR3 sequence: CASRLRDRSYEQYF. The CDR3 DNA follows: TGTGCCAGTAGACTCCGGGACAGATCCTACGAGCAGTACTTC.

The chain is built from TRBV4-1 and TRBJ1-2; maybe TRBD1 (5 bases). Looked up from germline, CDR1 is MGHRA and CDR2 is YSYEKL. The CDR3 contains 16 residues. V shed 4 bases and J shed 3 bases, with 18 bases lying between them. The CDR3 sequence: CASSPGREQEHYGYTF. The CDR3 bases are TGCGCCAGCAGCCCAGGCAGGGAACAGGAACACTATGGCTACACCTTC.

This chain links TRBV14 with TRBJ1-2; TRBD1 might be the D (6 bases). Looked up from germline, CDR1 is SGHDN and CDR2 is FVKESK. The CDR3 length is 13 residues. Between the trimmed V and J ends, which lost 2 bases and 5 bases, there was a span of 9 bases. The CDR3, as DNA: TGTGCCAGCAGCCAAAACAGGGAATATGGCTACACCTTC. Protein: CASSQNREYGYTF.

This rearrangement joins TRBV4-1 to TRBJ1-1; the match to TRBD1 covers 8 bases. Germline CDR1 MGHRA, CDR2 YSYEKL. This CDR3 contains 16 residues. The V gene end was trimmed by 0 bases and the J gene end by 10 bases; junction bases not matched to a gene: 13. Here the CDR3 reads CASSQEGLNRGRRAFF. In DNA, the CDR3 is TGCGCCAGCAGCCAAGAGGGCCTCAACAGGGGGAGGCGAGCTTTCTTT.

The V call is TRBV6-1, the J call TRBJ1-2, with a weak D call TRBD1 (5 bases). The CDR3 is 19 residues long. CDR1 is MNHNS and CDR2 is SASEGT in the germline V gene. V lost 1 base, J lost 4 bases, and 25 bases lay in between. The CDR3 sequence is CASSEEYRGYSGESYGYTF. CDR3 nucleotides: TGTGCCAGCAGTGAAGAATATAGGGGCTACTCGGGTGAGAGCTATGGCTACACCTTC.

This chain uses TRBV4-2 with TRBJ2-1, with D perhaps matching TRBD2 (6 bases). In germline, CDR1 is LGHNA, CDR2 YNFKEQ. The V end was cut by 0 bases, the J end by 4 bases, with 13 bases between. The CDR3 spans 16 residues. The CDR3: CASSQEVGGPYNEQFF. The DNA of the CDR3 is TGTGCCAGCAGCCAAGAAGTGGGGGGTCCTTACAATGAGCAGTTCTTC.

The rearrangement links TRBV14 to TRBJ1-2, with TRBD1 identical over 9 bases. Germline values: CDR1 SGHDN, CDR2 FVKESK. Trimming cost V 4 bases and J 3 bases; bases outside gene matches: 9. This CDR3 comprises 16 residues. The CDR3 nucleotides are TGTGCCAGCAGCCTTCTAACAGGGGGCGGATACTATGGCTACACCTTC. This encodes CASSLLTGGGYYGYTF.